These T cell receptor beta chains were read from a single sample in a study of T cell clusters in autoimmune cytopenias. Each CDR3 protein gets one entry in TCRdb, which reprocessed the multiplex PCR reads and gives no DNA. In total, the table holds thousands of distinct CDR3 sequences. The same specimen was also included in a second study, on T cell repertoires in aging, cancer and after chemotherapy.

The sample taken for sequencing was peripheral blood. The receptors were gathered from a human donor in good health. Both conserved end residues are part of each CDR3. Clone size appears in some rows only: once, few, many, or a class for an expanded clone.

TRBJ1-2,medium-sized,TRBV19,CASSIPGSDNYGYTF
TRBJ2-7,-,TRBV7-2,CASSLGWTGNPYEQYF
TRBJ2-4,-,TRBV7-9,CASSTGTGSNIQYF
TRBJ2-6,-,TRBV7-9,CASSSRSLGQLDPGANVLTF
TRBJ2-3,medium-sized,TRBV30,CASLAGGTVDTQYF
TRBJ2-1,medium-sized,TRBV5-6,CASSGGGSSSYNEQFF
TRBJ1-1,-,TRBV12-3/TRBV12-4,CASSLGSGRSEAFF
TRBJ1-1,-,TRBV12-3/TRBV12-4,CASRPRGTEAFF
TRBJ1-2,-,TRBV5-6,CASSLVTGGSDGYTF
TRBJ2-1,-,TRBV6-2/TRBV6-3,CASRLAGGFNEQFF
TRBJ2-7,medium-sized,TRBV19,CASSVTSGHYEQYF
TRBJ2-5,-,TRBV12-3/TRBV12-4,CASSSREREGPQETQYF
TRBJ2-7,-,TRBV12-3/TRBV12-4,CASNPAGGATYEQYF
TRBJ2-1,medium-sized,TRBV29-1,CSITVQGAFNEQFF
TRBJ1-1,medium-sized,TRBV5-4,CASSLETEAFF
TRBJ2-3,-,TRBV11-2,CASSLGGGPRADTQYF
TRBJ2-5,medium-sized,TRBV5-6,CASSLAGRGRETQYF
TRBJ2-1,medium-sized,TRBV19,CASSYGPWLDEGSYNEQFF
TRBJ2-3,-,TRBV7-9,CASSLVGRGFTDTQYF
TRBJ2-1,medium-sized,TRBV6-5,CASNSLGAYNEQFF
TRBJ2-5,medium-sized,TRBV13,CASSLGGLGTQYF
TRBJ2-1,medium-sized,TRBV19,CASSIGPSGRYNEQFF
TRBJ2-3,-,TRBV5-1,CASSHSGGGTDTQYF
TRBJ2-3,-,TRBV20-1,CSASAGQGRDTQYF
TRBJ2-3,-,TRBV6-5,CASSYTGAYTDTQYF
TRBJ2-2,-,TRBV5-1,CASSLEGLAGVSTGELFF
TRBJ1-4,-,TRBV20-1,CSAGQGAGLFF
TRBJ2-3,-,TRBV6-5,CASSEAATGPDTQYF
TRBJ2-1,-,TRBV5-1,CASSLGGVAVNEQFF
TRBJ2-7,-,TRBV7-9,CASSLSTGGYEQYF
TRBJ1-1,-,TRBV6-6,CASKKAEQNTEAFF
TRBJ1-6,-,TRBV6-4,CASSDSREGASPLHF
TRBJ2-1,medium-sized,TRBV7-9,CASSKKQGTEQFF
TRBJ2-2,medium-sized,TRBV27,CASSTRLAAGELFF
TRBJ2-5,-,TRBV20-1,CSARDFQKGQQETQYF
TRBJ2-7,-,TRBV30,CAWSVRREQYF
TRBJ2-7,medium-sized,TRBV29-1,CSVEDGLAGDTAGQYF
TRBJ2-7,-,TRBV18,CASSPSPLADLYEQYF
TRBJ1-2,-,TRBV6-1,CASNLGQGRGYTF
TRBJ2-1,-,TRBV20-1,CSARDLRHSNEQFF
TRBJ2-1,-,TRBV20-1,CSVAGFAPNEQFF
TRBJ2-3,-,TRBV4-3,CASSQLPGTSAVTDTQYF
TRBJ1-1,-,TRBV6-5,CASRGNLGFTEAFF
TRBJ1-5,-,TRBV24-1,CATSDLTGESNQPQHF
TRBJ2-1,-,TRBV7-2,CASRGGTGHSYNEQFF
TRBJ1-1,medium-sized,TRBV18,CASSPQGLTEAFF
TRBJ2-7,-,TRBV12-3/TRBV12-4,CASSGASWEQYF
TRBJ2-5,-,TRBV7-9,CASSPRVAGALSQYF
TRBJ2-7,-,TRBV18,CASSPRETYEQYF
TRBJ2-1,medium-sized,TRBV6-2/TRBV6-3,CASSMSGQVNEQFF
TRBJ1-6,-,TRBV5-5,CASSLGSLVGSPLHF
TRBJ2-2,-,TRBV27,CASSGQGETGELFF
TRBJ1-2,-,TRBV12-3/TRBV12-4,CASSSGNYGYTF